The rows below give T cell receptor beta chains drawn from one sample of a study of CXCR3-negative and CXCR3-positive naive CD8 T cells. TCRdb reanalyzed the 5' RACE reads and collapses them to one entry per CDR3 protein, without DNA. The sample has approximately 100,000 distinct CDR3 sequences, and its top ten clones hold approximately 0.38%. The specimen sequenced was naive CXCR3+ CD8+ T cells from blood. Every receptor here comes from a human donor in good health. Some clones in this sample may be carry-over from other donors' samples. Each CDR3 is given with its conserved first and last residue. The order of the fields is J gene, V gene, CDR3 protein.

J: TRBJ2-7; V: TRBV4-3; CDR3: CASSQDRISEQYF
J: TRBJ2-1; V: TRBV12-3/TRBV12-4; CDR3: CASRLLSGGPYNEQFF
J: TRBJ2-7; V: TRBV7-2; CDR3: CASSLSGQGHEQYF
J: TRBJ1-1; V: TRBV7-9; CDR3: CASSLGRAKGESRNTEAFF
J: TRBJ2-1; V: TRBV29-1; CDR3: CSDWTGDNEQFF
J: TRBJ2-7; V: TRBV19; CDR3: CASGQGVSYEQYF
J: TRBJ2-7; V: TRBV7-9; CDR3: CASSLGLAEQYF
J: TRBJ2-3; V: TRBV3-1; CDR3: CASSQGSGGLTDTQYF
J: TRBJ2-7; V: TRBV29-1; CDR3: CSAGLAGDTHEQYF
J: TRBJ2-1; V: TRBV11-2; CDR3: CASSSGTYYEQFF
J: TRBJ2-7; V: TRBV10-3; CDR3: CAISDSLGLAGMDEQYF
J: TRBJ2-1; V: TRBV7-9; CDR3: CASSSEGGGPENEQFF
J: TRBJ2-7; V: TRBV20-1; CDR3: CSARDSGDYEQYF
J: TRBJ1-2; V: TRBV7-9; CDR3: CASSPSQGPANYGYTF
J: TRBJ2-7; V: TRBV29-1; CDR3: CSVESSGGYEQYF
J: TRBJ2-3; V: TRBV5-6; CDR3: CASSLGLAVPSTDTQYF
J: TRBJ1-4; V: TRBV9; CDR3: CASSVGGGSTEKLFF
J: TRBJ1-4; V: TRBV28; CDR3: CASSLSRTIWTDNEKLFF
J: TRBJ2-2; V: TRBV12-3/TRBV12-4; CDR3: CATYGGVGTGELFF
J: TRBJ1-2; V: TRBV6-5; CDR3: CASSPTGNYGYTF
J: TRBJ2-7; V: TRBV7-6; CDR3: CASSIRYEQYF